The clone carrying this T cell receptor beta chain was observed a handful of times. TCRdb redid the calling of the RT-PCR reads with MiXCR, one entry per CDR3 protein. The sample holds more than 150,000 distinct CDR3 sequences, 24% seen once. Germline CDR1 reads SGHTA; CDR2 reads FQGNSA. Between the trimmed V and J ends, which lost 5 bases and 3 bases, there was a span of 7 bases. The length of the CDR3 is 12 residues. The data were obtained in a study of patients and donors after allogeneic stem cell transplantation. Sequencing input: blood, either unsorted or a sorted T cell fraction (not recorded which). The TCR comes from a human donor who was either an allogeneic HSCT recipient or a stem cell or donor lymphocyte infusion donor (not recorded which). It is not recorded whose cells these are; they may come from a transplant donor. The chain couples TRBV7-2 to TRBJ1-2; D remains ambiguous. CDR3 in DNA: TGTGCCAGCAGCAATCGGGACTATGGCTACACCTTC. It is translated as CASSNRDYGYTF.